The sequence of this TCR beta chain was determined in a study of cytomegalovirus exposure and HLA in healthy donors. Study background: Early released data comprised about 84 million unique TCRs from HLA-typed donors.

PCR was performed using 60 Vbeta and 13 Jbeta primers. Clones were read by immunoSEQ multiplex PCR, and TCRdb kept only the in-frame ones, dropping some. Of just over 150,000 clones listed, 60% to 85% were seen once; the top ten hold 2.5% to 3.5%. The CDR3 covers 15 residues. Germline V CDR1 and CDR2: SGHRS, YFSETQ. Trimming left V 4 bases short and J 5 bases short, with 19 bases between. Whole-study findings and limits: The study assumed roughly uniform donor sequencing depth for presence/absence analyses.

Notes on this clone: Its antigen remains unknown.

The chain employs TRBV5-1 and TRBJ2-7, with D possibly being TRBD1 (8 bases). The sample was PBMCs. The sequence was obtained from a woman aged 40 to 50 in good health and CMV-seronegative. DNA for the CDR3: TGCGCCAGCAGCGGAGCGGGACAGGAACTCCACGAGCAGTACTTC. It translates to CASSGAGQELHEQYF. Based on the CDR3 plus reference TRBV5-1 and TRBJ2-7, the full variable domain is KAGVTQTPRYLIKTRGQQVTLSCSPISGHRSVSWYQQTPGQGLQFLFEYFSETQRNKGNFPGRFSGRQFSNSRSEMNVSTLELGDSALYLCASSGAGQELHEQYFGPGTRLTVT.